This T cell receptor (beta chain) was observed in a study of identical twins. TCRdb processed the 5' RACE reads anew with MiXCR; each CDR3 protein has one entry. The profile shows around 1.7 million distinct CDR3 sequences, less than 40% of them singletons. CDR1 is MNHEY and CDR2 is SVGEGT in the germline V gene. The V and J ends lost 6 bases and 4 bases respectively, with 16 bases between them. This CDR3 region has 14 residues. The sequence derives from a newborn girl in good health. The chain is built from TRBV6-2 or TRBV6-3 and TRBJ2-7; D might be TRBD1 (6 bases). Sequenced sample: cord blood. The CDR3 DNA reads TGTGCCAGCAGAAGGGGACAAGGGGGATACGAGCAGTACTTC. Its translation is CASRRGQGGYEQYF.